The rows below give T cell receptor beta chains drawn from one sample of a study of OX40 agonist ivuxolimab in advanced cancers. TCRdb keeps only in-frame clones here, not all; method: immunoSEQ multiplex PCR. The data hold some 22,000 clones, with around 83% observed a single time. The source was CD4+ or CD8+ T cells sorted from blood, collected in a trial of the OX40 agonist ivuxolimab. These receptors came from an adult with an advanced solid tumor such as melanoma, head and neck, liver or kidney cancer. CDR3s include the opening cysteine and the closing phenylalanine or tryptophan. A D gene is named only where the DNA matches it firmly. Only some rows state a clone size, as once, few, many or a class for expanded clones.

few,NA,TRBJ2-1,TRBV6-1,CASSAGPRDEQFF,TGTGCCAGCAGTGCGGGCCCGCGGGATGAGCAGTTCTTC
NA,TRBD1,TRBJ2-1,TRBV5-1,CASSPDRAQFF,TGCGCCAGCAGCCCCGACAGGGCGCAGTTCTTC
NA,NA,TRBJ2-3,TRBV21-1,CASSKEGRQRDFLSTDTQYF,TGTGCCAGCAGCAAAGAGGGAAGACAGAGGGATTTCCTGAGCACAGATACGCAGTATTTT
NA,TRBD2,TRBJ2-3,TRBV28,CASSFLAGTDTQYF,TGTGCCAGCAGTTTCTTAGCGGGAACAGATACGCAGTATTTT
NA,TRBD1,TRBJ2-7,TRBV5-1,CASSRRDRSSYEQYF,TGCGCCAGCAGCCGCCGGGACAGGTCCTCCTACGAGCAGTACTTC
NA,NA,TRBJ1-2,TRBV30,CAWSPTGINYGYTF,TGTGCCTGGAGCCCCACAGGGATAAACTATGGCTACACCTTC
NA,NA,TRBJ1-5,TRBV7-8,CASSLPRRGSNQPQHF,TGTGCCAGCAGCTTACCACGGCGGGGGAGCAATCAGCCCCAGCATTTT
NA,NA,TRBJ2-1,TRBV7-9,CASSLMREYNEQFF,TGTGCCAGCAGCTTAATGCGGGAATACAATGAGCAGTTCTTC
NA,NA,TRBJ2-5,TRBV29-1,CSADLGWEETQYF,TGCAGCGCCGATTTAGGCTGGGAAGAGACCCAGTACTTC
NA,TRBD1,TRBJ2-1,TRBV28,CASSFEGTEYNEQFF,TGTGCCAGCAGTTTCGAGGGGACAGAATACAATGAGCAGTTCTTC
few,NA,TRBJ2-1,TRBV4-1,CASSQDVRSNEQFF,TGCGCCAGCAGCCAAGATGTGAGGAGCAATGAGCAGTTCTTC
NA,NA,TRBJ2-2,TRBV6-1,CASRSDYTGELFF,TGTGCCAGCAGAAGTGACTACACCGGGGAGCTGTTTTTT
NA,NA,TRBJ2-7,TRBV30,CAWSWGQGYEQYF,TGTGCCTGGAGTTGGGGGCAGGGCTACGAGCAGTACTTC
few,NA,TRBJ2-1,TRBV7-3,CASSLSSGQIDEQFF,TGTGCCAGCAGCTTAAGCTCCGGACAAATAGATGAGCAGTTCTTC
NA,NA,TRBJ2-4,TRBV7-8,CASSLESDGPGNIQYF,TGTGCCAGCAGCTTAGAATCCGACGGTCCGGGAAACATTCAGTACTTC
large,NA,TRBJ1-1,TRBV10-1,CASSAVNTEAFF,TGCGCCAGCAGCGCCGTGAACACTGAAGCTTTCTTT
NA,NA,TRBJ1-1,TRBV9,CASSAGQRAEAFF,TGTGCCAGCAGCGCCGGACAAAGGGCTGAAGCTTTCTTT
NA,NA,TRBJ1-5,TRBV19,CASSPQTGSNQPQHF,TGTGCCAGTAGTCCCCAGACAGGTAGCAATCAGCCCCAGCATTTT
NA,TRBD1,TRBJ2-7,TRBV13,CASSRGQGAYEQYF,TGTGCCAGCAGCAGGGGACAGGGGGCATACGAGCAGTACTTC
NA,TRBD2,TRBJ2-1,TRBV11-2,CASSPLADLAYNEQFF,TGTGCCAGCAGTCCACTAGCGGATCTGGCCTACAATGAGCAGTTCTTC
NA,NA,TRBJ2-5,TRBV7-9,CASSHRDGQETQYF,TGTGCCAGCAGCCACCGGGACGGGCAAGAGACCCAGTACTTC
NA,NA,TRBJ1-2,TRBV4-2,CASSQDPDGKGAQGYTF,TGTGCCAGCAGCCAAGATCCCGATGGAAAAGGGGCGCAAGGCTACACCTTC
few,TRBD2,TRBJ2-1,TRBV7-9,CASSLGAGGPYNEQFF,TGTGCCAGCAGCTTGGGCGCGGGAGGGCCCTACAATGAGCAGTTCTTC
NA,NA,TRBJ2-2,TRBV21-1,CASSNGSSSGRNTGELFF,TGTGCCAGCAGCAATGGCAGTTCTAGCGGGAGGAACACCGGGGAGCTGTTTTTT
NA,TRBD2,TRBJ2-5,TRBV27,CASSPSGRRGETQYF,TGTGCCAGCAGTCCTAGCGGGAGGAGGGGAGAGACCCAGTACTTC
NA,NA,TRBJ2-7,TRBV28,CASSFRVGPAYEQYF,TGTGCCAGCAGTTTTAGGGTGGGCCCAGCCTACGAGCAGTACTTC
NA,NA,TRBJ2-1,TRBV28,CASRPDHNEQFF,TGTGCCAGCAGGCCCGACCACAATGAGCAGTTCTTC
once,NA,TRBJ2-7,TRBV4-2,CASSQLLDYPYEQYF,TGTGCCAGCAGCCAACTTCTGGACTACCCCTACGAGCAGTACTTC
NA,NA,TRBJ1-1,TRBV28,CASSLSLGAHTEAFF,TGTGCCAGCAGTTTATCGCTAGGGGCCCACACTGAAGCTTTCTTT
NA,TRBD2,TRBJ2-7,TRBV5-1,CASTKGLAGRTYEQYF,TGCGCCAGCACTAAGGGACTAGCAGGCCGTACCTACGAGCAGTACTTC
NA,TRBD2,TRBJ2-1,TRBV27,CASSLQSTSGGVGEQFF,TGTGCCAGCAGTTTACAGTCGACTAGCGGGGGGGTGGGTGAGCAGTTCTTC
NA,NA,TRBJ1-4,TRBV6-1,CASSVNPESNEKLFF,TGTGCCAGCAGTGTAAACCCGGAGTCCAATGAAAAACTGTTTTTT
NA,NA,TRBJ1-1,TRBV6-5,CASSYRGRGIPEAFF,TGTGCCAGCAGTTACAGGGGACGGGGGATCCCTGAAGCTTTCTTT
NA,NA,TRBJ2-7,TRBV21-1,CASSKGEAGEPYEQYF,TGTGCCAGCAGCAAAGGGGAAGCGGGAGAGCCCTACGAGCAGTACTTC
NA,NA,TRBJ2-7,TRBV14,CASSPDRSYEQYF,TGTGCCAGCAGCCCAGACAGGAGCTACGAGCAGTACTTC
NA,NA,TRBJ2-3,TRBV29-1,CSAREVDTQYF,TGCAGCGCCAGGGAAGTTGATACGCAGTATTTT
NA,TRBD1,TRBJ2-7,TRBV27,CASRRDSSYEQYF,TGTGCCAGCAGACGGGACAGCTCCTACGAGCAGTACTTC
NA,TRBD2,TRBJ2-7,TRBV7-9,CASSLGPNPKLAGDYEQYF,TGTGCCAGCAGCTTAGGCCCGAACCCGAAACTAGCGGGGGATTACGAGCAGTACTTC
NA,TRBD2,TRBJ2-7,TRBV19,CASRPPGLASEQYF,TGTGCCAGTAGACCTCCGGGACTAGCTTCCGAGCAGTACTTC
NA,TRBD2,TRBJ2-2,TRBV7-9,CASSFALGEREKIVGELFF,TGTGCCAGCAGCTTCGCCCTGGGGGAGCGGGAGAAAATTGTCGGGGAGCTGTTTTTT
few,NA,TRBJ2-1,TRBV19,CASSIVPAGEQFF,TGTGCCAGTAGTATAGTACCGGCGGGAGAGCAGTTCTTC
NA,NA,TRBJ2-3,TRBV6-5,CASSLGDHSTDTQYF,TGTGCCAGCAGCCTTGGGGACCATAGCACAGATACGCAGTATTTT
NA,NA,TRBJ2-3,TRBV9,CASSVDGASSTDTQYF,TGTGCCAGCAGCGTAGATGGAGCTAGCAGCACAGATACGCAGTATTTT
NA,NA,TRBJ1-1,TRBV30,CAWTVNTEAFF,TGTGCCTGGACGGTGAACACTGAAGCTTTCTTT
NA,TRBD1,TRBJ2-1,TRBV28,CASRPSRGQGPFREQFF,TGTGCCAGCAGGCCCAGCCGCGGACAGGGACCCTTTAGGGAGCAGTTCTTC